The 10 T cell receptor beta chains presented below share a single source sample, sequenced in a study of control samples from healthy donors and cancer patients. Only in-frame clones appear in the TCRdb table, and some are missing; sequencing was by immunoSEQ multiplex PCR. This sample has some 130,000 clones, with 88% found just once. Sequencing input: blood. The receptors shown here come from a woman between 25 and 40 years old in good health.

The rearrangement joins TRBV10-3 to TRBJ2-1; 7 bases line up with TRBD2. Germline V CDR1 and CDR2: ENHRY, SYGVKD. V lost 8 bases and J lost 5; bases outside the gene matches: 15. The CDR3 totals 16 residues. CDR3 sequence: CAIAGGETEINNEQFF. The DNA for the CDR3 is TGTGCCATCGCTGGGGGGGAAACAGAAATTAACAATGAGCAGTTCTTC.

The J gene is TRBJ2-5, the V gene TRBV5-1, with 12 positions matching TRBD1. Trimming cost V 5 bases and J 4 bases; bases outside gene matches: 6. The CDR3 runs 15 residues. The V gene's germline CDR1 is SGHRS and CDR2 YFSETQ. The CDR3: CASRVGQGAGETQYF. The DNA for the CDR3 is TGCGCCAGCAGAGTGGGACAGGGGGCGGGAGAGACCCAGTACTTC.

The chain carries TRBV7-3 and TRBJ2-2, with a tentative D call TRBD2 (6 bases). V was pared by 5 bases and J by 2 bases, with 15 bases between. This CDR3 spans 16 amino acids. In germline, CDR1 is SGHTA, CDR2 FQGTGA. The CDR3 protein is CASSGGLPSNTGELFF. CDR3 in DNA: TGTGCCAGCAGCGGGGGACTGCCCTCAAACACCGGGGAGCTGTTTTTT.

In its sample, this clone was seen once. CDR3: CASSQGTWTQYF. The CDR3 nucleotides read TGTGCCAGCAGCCAAGGGACGTGGACCCAGTACTTC. The gene calls are TRBV3-1 (or the pseudogene TRBV3-2) and TRBJ2-5; D gene ambiguous. The CDR3 is made up of 12 amino acids. Germline values: CDR1 LGHDT, CDR2 YNNKEL (reference sequence). Trimming cost V 1 base and J 7 bases, with 7 bases left between them.

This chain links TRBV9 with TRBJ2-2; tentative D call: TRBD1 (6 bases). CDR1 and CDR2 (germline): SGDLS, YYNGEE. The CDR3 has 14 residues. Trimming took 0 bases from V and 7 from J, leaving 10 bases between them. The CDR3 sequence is CASSVATGSGELFF. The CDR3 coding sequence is TGTGCCAGCAGCGTAGCTACAGGGAGCGGGGAGCTGTTTTTT.

The CDR3 is CASSPVGVRAAEPNTEAFF. The CDR3 DNA reads TGTGCCAGCTCACCAGTAGGGGTTCGGGCCGCGGAGCCGAACACTGAAGCTTTCTTT. The chain employs TRBV18 and TRBJ1-1, with a tentative D call TRBD1 (5 bases). The CDR3 length is 19 residues. Germline CDR1 reads KGHSH; CDR2 reads LQKENI. Trimming removed 2 bases at V and 1 base at J, with 23 bases between. Supplemented by reference TRBV18 and TRBJ1-1, the full variable domain reads NAGVMQNPRHLVRRRGQEARLRCSPMKGHSHVYWYRQLPEEGLKFMVYLQKENIIDESGMPKERFSAEFPKEGPSILRIQQVVRGDSAAYFCASSPVGVRAAEPNTEAFFGQGTRLTVV.

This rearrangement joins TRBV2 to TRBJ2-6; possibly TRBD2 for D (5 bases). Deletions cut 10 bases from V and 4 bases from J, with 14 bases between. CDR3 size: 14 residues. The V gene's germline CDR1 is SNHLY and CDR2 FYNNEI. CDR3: CATLLGMGANVLTF. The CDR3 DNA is TGTGCCACCCTACTCGGGATGGGGGCCAACGTCCTGACTTTC.

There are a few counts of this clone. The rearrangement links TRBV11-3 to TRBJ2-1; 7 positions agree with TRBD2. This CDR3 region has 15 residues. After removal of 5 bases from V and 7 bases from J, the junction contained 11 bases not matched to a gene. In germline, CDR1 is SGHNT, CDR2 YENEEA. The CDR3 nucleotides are TGTGCCAGCAGCCGTGGGCGGGGAGGGAGAAATGAGCAGTTCTTC. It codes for CASSRGRGGRNEQFF.

The CDR3 DNA follows: TGTGCCAGCCGAAGGACGGGCGGGGCCGGGGAGCTGTTTTTT. It is translated as CASRRTGGAGELFF. This rearrangement joins TRBV5-4 to TRBJ2-2; D is possibly TRBD2 (6 bases). Trimming left V 7 bases short and J 6 bases short, with 16 bases between. The germline CDR1 and CDR2 sequences are SGHNT and YYREEE (reference sequence). The CDR3 spans 14 residues.

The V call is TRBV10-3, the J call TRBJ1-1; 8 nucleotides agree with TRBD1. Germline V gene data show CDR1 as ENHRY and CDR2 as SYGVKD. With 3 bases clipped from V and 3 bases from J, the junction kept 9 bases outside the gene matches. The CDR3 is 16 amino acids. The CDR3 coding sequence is TGTGCCATCAGTGAACCGGGACAGGTCACCCACACTGAAGCTTTCTTT. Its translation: CAISEPGQVTHTEAFF.